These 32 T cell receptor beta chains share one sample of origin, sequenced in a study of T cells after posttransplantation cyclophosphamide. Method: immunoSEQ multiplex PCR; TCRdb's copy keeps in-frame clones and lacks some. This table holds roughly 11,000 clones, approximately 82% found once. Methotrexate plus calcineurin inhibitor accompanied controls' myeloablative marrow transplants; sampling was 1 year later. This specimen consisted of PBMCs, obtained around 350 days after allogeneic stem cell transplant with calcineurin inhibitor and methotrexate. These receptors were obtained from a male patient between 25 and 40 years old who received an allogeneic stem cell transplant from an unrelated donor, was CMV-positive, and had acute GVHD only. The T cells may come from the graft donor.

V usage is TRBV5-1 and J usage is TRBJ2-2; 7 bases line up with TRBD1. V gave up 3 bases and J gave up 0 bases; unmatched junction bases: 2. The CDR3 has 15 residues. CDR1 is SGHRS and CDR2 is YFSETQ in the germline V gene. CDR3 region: CASSSGTANTGELFF. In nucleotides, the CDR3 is TGCGCCAGCAGCTCCGGGACAGCGAACACCGGGGAGCTGTTTTTT.

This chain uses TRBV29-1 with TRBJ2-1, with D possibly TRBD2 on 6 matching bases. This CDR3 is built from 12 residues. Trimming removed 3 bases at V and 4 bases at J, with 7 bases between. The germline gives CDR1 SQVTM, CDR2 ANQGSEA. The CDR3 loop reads CSVEAGYNEQFF. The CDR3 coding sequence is TGCAGCGTTGAGGCGGGGTACAATGAGCAGTTCTTC.

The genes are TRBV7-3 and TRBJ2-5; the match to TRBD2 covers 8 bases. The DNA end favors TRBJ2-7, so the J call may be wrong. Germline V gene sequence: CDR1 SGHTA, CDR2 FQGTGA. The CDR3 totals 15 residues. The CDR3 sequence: CASSPGVAGNYEQYF. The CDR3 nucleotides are TGTGCCAGCAGCCCCGGGGTAGCGGGGAACTACGAGCAGTACTTC.

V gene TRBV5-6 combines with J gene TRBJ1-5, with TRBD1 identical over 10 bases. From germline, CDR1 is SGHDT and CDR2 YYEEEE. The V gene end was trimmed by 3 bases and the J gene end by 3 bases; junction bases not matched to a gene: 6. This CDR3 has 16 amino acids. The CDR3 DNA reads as TGTGCCAGCAGCTCCCGAGGACAGGGGGTCAATCAGCCCCAGCATTTT. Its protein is CASSSRGQGVNQPQHF.

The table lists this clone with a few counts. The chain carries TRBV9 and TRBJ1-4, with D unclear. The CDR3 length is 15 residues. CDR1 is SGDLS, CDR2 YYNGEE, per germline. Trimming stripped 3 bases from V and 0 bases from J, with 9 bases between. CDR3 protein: CASSGGDATNEKLFF. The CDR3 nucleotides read TGTGCCAGCAGCGGCGGGGATGCAACTAATGAAAAACTGTTTTTT.

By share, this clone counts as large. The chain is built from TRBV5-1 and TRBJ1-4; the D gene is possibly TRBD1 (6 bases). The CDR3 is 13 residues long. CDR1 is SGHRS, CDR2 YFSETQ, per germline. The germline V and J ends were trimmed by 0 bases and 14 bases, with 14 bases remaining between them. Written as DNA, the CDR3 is TGCGCCAGCAGCTTGGAAAGGGGGTGGGCGCTGTTTTTT. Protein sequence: CASSLERGWALFF.

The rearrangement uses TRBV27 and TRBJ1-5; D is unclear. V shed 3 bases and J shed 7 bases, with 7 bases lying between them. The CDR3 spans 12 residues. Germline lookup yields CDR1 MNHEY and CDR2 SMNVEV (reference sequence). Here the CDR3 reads CASSFLGQPQHF. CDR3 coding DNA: TGTGCCAGCAGTTTTCTAGGCCAGCCCCAGCATTTT.

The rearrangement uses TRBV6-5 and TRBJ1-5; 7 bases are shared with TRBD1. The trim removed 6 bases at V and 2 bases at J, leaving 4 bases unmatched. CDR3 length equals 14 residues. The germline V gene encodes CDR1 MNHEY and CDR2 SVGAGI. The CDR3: CASRRQGGNQPQHF. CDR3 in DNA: TGTGCCAGCAGGCGACAGGGAGGCAATCAGCCCCAGCATTTT.

This CDR3 reads CASSPFLTYEQYF. The CDR3 nucleotides read TGTGCCAGCTCACCTTTCCTCACTTACGAGCAGTACTTC. This sequence joins TRBV18 and TRBJ2-7, with D uncertain. Germline CDR1 reads KGHSH; CDR2 reads LQKENI. V was trimmed by 3 bases and J by 4 bases, leaving 10 bases between them. The CDR3 runs 13 residues. Full variable domain (missing parts from reference TRBV18 and TRBJ2-7): NAGVMQNPRHLVRRRGQEARLRCSPMKGHSHVYWYRQLPEEGLKFMVYLQKENIIDESGMPKERFSAEFPKEGPSILRIQQVVRGDSAAYFCASSPFLTYEQYFGPGTRLTVT.

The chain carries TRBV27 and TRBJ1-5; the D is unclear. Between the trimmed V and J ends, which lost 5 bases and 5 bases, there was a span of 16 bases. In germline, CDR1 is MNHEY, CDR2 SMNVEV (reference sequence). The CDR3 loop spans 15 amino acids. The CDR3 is CASSSVAGGHQPQHF. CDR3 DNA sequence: TGTGCCAGCAGTAGTGTAGCGGGTGGCCATCAGCCCCAGCATTTT.

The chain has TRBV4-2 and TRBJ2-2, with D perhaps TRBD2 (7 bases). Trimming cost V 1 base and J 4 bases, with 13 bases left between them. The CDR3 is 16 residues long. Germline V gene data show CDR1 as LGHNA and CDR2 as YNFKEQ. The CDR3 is CASSQVGGLGTGELFF. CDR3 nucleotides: TGTGCCAGCAGCCAAGTCGGGGGGCTGGGCACCGGGGAGCTGTTTTTT.

The chain's CDR3 is CSVSLGKNIQYF. CDR3 nucleotide sequence: TGCAGCGTTAGCCTAGGCAAAAACATTCAGTACTTC. V and J are TRBV29-1 and TRBJ2-4; D not certain. Looked up from germline, CDR1 is SQVTM and CDR2 is ANQGSEA. The CDR3 is made up of 12 amino acids. Trimming pared 5 bases from V and 3 bases from J, leaving 8 bases between.

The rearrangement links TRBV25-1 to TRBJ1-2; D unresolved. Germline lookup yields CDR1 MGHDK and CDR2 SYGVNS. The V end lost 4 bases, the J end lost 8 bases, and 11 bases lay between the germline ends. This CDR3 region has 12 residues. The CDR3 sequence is CASSATVYGYTF. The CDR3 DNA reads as TGTGCCAGCAGTGCTACAGTCTACGGCTACACCTTC.

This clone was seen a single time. The DNA of the CDR3 is TGTGCCAGCAGCTTAGGAACTAGCTCCTACAATGAGCAGTTCTTC. It encodes CASSLGTSSYNEQFF. The chain is built from TRBV7-6 and TRBJ2-1; tentative D call: TRBD2 (5 bases). The CDR3 runs 15 residues. Trimming took 1 base from V and 0 from J, leaving 7 bases between them. Germline V gene lookup returns CDR1 SGHVS and CDR2 FNYEAQ.

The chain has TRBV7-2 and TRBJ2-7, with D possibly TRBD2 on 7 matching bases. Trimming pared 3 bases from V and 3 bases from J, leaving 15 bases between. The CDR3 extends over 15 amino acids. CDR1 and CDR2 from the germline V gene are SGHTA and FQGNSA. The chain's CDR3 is CASSFSPGGHYEQYF. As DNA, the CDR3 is TGTGCCAGCAGCTTTAGTCCCGGGGGGCACTACGAGCAGTACTTC.

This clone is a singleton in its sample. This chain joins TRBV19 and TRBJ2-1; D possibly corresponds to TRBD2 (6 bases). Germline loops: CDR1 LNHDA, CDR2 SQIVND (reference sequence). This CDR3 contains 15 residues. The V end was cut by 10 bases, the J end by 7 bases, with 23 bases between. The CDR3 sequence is CATLRLAVQGNEQFF. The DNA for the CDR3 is TGTGCCACCTTGAGATTAGCGGTTCAAGGGAATGAGCAGTTCTTC.

The CDR3 coding sequence is TGTGCCAGTTACCGTAGCCCGGGCCCGGAGGAGTTCTTC. It specifies CASYRSPGPEEFF. V usage is TRBV13 and J usage is TRBJ2-1; D possibly corresponds to TRBD2 (5 bases). Between the trimmed V and J ends, which lost 9 bases and 14 bases, there was a span of 23 bases. Germline V lookup: CDR1 PRHDT, CDR2 FYEKMQ (reference sequence). The CDR3 totals 13 residues.

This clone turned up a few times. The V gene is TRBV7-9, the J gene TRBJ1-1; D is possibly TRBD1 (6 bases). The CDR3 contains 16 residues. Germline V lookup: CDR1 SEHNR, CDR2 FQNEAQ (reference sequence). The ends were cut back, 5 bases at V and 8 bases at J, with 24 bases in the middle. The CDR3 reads CASSVNRAFVPTEAFF. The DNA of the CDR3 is TGTGCCAGCAGCGTCAACAGGGCCTTCGTCCCCACCGAAGCTTTCTTT.

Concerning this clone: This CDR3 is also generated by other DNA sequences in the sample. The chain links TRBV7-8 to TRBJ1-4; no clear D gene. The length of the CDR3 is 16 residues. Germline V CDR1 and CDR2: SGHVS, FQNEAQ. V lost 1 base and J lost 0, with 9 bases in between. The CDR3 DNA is TGTGCCAGCAGCTTAGGATCGCGGGCAACTAATGAAAAACTGTTTTTT. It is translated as CASSLGSRATNEKLFF.

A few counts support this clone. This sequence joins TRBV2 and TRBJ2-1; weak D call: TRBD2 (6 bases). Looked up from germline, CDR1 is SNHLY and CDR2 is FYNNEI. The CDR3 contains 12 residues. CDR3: CSGGLLLNEQFF. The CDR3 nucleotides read TGTTCCGGGGGACTTCTCCTCAATGAGCAGTTCTTC. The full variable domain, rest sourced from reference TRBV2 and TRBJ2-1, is EPEVTQTPSHQVTQMGQEVILRCVPISNHLYFYWYRQILGQKVEFLVSFYNNEISEKSEIFDDQFSVERPDGSNFTLKIRSTKLEDSAMYFCSGGLLLNEQFFGPGTRLTVL.

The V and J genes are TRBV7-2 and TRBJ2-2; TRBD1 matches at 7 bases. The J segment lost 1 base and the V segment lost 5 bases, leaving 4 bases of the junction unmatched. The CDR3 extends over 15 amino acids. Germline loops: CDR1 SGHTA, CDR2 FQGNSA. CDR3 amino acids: CASSPRTGNTGELFF. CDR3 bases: TGTGCCAGCAGCCCACGGACAGGGAACACCGGGGAGCTGTTTTTT.

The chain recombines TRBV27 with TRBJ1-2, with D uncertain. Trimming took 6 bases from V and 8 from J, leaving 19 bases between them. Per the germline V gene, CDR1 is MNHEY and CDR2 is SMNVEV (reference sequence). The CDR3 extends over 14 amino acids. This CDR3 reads CASSTPGRTGGYTF. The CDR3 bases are TGTGCCAGCAGCACTCCCGGACGGACGGGGGGCTACACCTTC.

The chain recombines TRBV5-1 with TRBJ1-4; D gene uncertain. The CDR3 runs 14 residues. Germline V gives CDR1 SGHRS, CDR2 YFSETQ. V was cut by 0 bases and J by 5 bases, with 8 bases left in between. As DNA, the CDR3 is TGCGCCAGCAGCTTGGGACACCTGAATGAAAAACTGTTTTTT. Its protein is CASSLGHLNEKLFF. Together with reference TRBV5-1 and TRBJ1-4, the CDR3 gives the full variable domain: KAGVTQTPRYLIKTRGQQVTLSCSPISGHRSVSWYQQTPGQGLQFLFEYFSETQRNKGNFPGRFSGRQFSNSRSEMNVSTLELGDSALYLCASSLGHLNEKLFFGSGTQLSVL.

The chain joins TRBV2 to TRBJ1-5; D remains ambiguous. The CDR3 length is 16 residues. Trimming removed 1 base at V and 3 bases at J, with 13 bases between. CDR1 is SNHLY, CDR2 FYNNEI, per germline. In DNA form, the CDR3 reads TGTGCCAGCAGTGAAGATACCGGTGATTACAATCAGCCCCAGCATTTT. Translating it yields CASSEDTGDYNQPQHF.

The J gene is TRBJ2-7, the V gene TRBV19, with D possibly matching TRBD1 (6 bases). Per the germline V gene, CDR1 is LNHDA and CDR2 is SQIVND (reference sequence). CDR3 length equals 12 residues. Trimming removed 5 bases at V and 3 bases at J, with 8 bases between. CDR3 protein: CASSDRFYEQYF. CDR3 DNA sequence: TGTGCCAGTAGTGACAGGTTCTACGAGCAGTACTTC.

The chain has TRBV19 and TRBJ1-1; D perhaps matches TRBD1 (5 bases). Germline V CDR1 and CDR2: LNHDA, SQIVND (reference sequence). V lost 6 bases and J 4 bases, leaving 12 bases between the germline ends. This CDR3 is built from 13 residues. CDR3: CASSLTGGTEAFF. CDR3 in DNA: TGTGCCAGTAGCCTTACGGGGGGCACTGAAGCTTTCTTT.

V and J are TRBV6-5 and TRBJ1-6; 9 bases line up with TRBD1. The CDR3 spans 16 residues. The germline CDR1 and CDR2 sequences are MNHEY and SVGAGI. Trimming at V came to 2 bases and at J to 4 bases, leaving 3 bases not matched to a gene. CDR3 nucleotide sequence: TGTGCCAGCAGTTACGACAGGGGGGGATATAATTCACCCCTCCACTTT. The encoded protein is CASSYDRGGYNSPLHF.

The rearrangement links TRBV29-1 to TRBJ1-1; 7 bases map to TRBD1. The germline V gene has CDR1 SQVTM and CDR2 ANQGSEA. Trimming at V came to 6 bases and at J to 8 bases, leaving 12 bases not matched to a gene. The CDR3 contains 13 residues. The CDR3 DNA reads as TGCAGCGTAGACACAGGGGCCATGACGGAAGCTTTCTTT. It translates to CSVDTGAMTEAFF.

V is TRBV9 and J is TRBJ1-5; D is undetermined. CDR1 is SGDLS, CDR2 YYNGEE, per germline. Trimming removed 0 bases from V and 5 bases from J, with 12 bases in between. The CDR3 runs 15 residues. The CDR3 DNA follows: TGTGCCAGCAGCGTAGGGATCTTCGGGGATCAGCCCCAGCATTTT. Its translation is CASSVGIFGDQPQHF.

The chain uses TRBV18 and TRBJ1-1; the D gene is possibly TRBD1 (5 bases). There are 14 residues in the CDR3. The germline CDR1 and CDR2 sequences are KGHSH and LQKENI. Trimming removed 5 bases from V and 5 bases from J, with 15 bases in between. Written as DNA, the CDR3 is TGTGCCAGCTCAGCACACGGGGAGGGGACTGAAGCTTTCTTT. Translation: CASSAHGEGTEAFF.

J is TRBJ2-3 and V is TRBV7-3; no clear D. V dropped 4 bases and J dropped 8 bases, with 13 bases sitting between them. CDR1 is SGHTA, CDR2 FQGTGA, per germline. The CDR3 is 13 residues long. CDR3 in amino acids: CASSSIHDGTQYF. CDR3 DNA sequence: TGTGCCAGCAGCTCGATACACGATGGTACGCAGTATTTT.

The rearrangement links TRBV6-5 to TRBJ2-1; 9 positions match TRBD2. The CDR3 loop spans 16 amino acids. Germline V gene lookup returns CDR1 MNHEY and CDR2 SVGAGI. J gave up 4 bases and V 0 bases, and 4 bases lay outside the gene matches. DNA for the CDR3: TGTGCCAGCAGTTACTCAATGGGACTAGCTTACAATGAGCAGTTCTTC. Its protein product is CASSYSMGLAYNEQFF.